Listed here are 26 T cell receptor beta chains from one sample, sequenced in a study of shared clonotypes between healthy human individuals. Naivety among CD8 cells was defined by CD45RO negativity and positive CCR7 selection, thereby excluding terminally differentiated effector memory CD45RA+ cells. The table came from immunoSEQ multiplex PCR; TCRdb's copy has only in-frame clones and leaves some out. The data hold over 800,000 clones, with about 92% observed a single time. Sequenced: naive CD8+ T cells sorted from blood. These receptors were obtained from a man aged 25-45 years in good health.

CDR3 nucleotides: TGTGCCAGCAGCGGAGGGACTAGCTACAATGAGCAGTTCTTC. This codes for CASSGGTSYNEQFF. The chain is built from TRBV11-2 and TRBJ2-1, with 8 bases fitting TRBD2. Germline CDR1 reads SGHAT; CDR2 reads FQNNGV. This CDR3 has 14 amino acids. With V trimmed by 5 bases and J by 3 bases, 3 bases remained unmatched. Full variable domain (remainder filled in from reference TRBV11-2 and TRBJ2-1): EAGVAQSPRYKIIEKRQSVAFWCNPISGHATLYWYQQILGQGPKLLIQFQNNGVVDDSQLPKDRFSAERLKGVDSTLKIQPAKLEDSAVYLCASSGGTSYNEQFFGPGTRLTVL.

This chain links TRBV27 with TRBJ1-1; the match to TRBD1 covers 9 bases. This CDR3 contains 17 residues. The ends lost 0 bases at V and 2 bases at J; junction bases unmatched: 7. Germline CDR1 MNHEY, CDR2 SMNVEV (reference sequence). The CDR3 sequence is CASSLSRTGAPNTEAFF. DNA of the CDR3: TGTGCCAGCAGTTTATCTCGGACAGGGGCCCCTAACACTGAAGCTTTCTTT.

This clone was counted a few times. V and J are TRBV7-9 and TRBJ1-4, with no clear D. Germline V lookup: CDR1 SEHNR, CDR2 FQNEAQ (reference sequence). The CDR3 sequence is 13 residues long. V lost 2 bases, J lost 3 bases, and 4 bases lay in between. DNA of the CDR3: TGTGCCAGCAGCTTATTCGCTAATGAAAAACTGTTTTTT. Protein sequence: CASSLFANEKLFF.

In DNA, the CDR3 is TGTGCCAGCAGTGCTAGCGCCACCTACGAGCAGTACTTC. Its protein product is CASSASATYEQYF. The chain is built from TRBV11-2 and TRBJ2-7, with D tentatively TRBD2 (6 bases). Trimming removed 6 bases at V and 2 bases at J, with 11 bases between. The CDR3 length is 13 residues. CDR1 and CDR2 (germline): SGHAT, FQNNGV.

The chain carries TRBV7-9 and TRBJ1-4; TRBD1 aligns across 7 bases. The CDR3 has 15 residues. Unmatched junction bases numbered 13, after V lost 10 bases and J lost 5 bases. Per germline, CDR1 SEHNR and CDR2 FQNEAQ (reference sequence). The CDR3 coding sequence is TGTGCCACCAACCCATCCGGGACAGAGAATGAAAAACTGTTTTTT. Translation gives CATNPSGTENEKLFF.

The chain combines TRBV7-6 with TRBJ1-3; perhaps TRBD1 as D (5 bases). CDR1 and CDR2 (germline): SGHVS, FNYEAQ. Trimming took 2 bases from V and 0 from J, leaving 11 bases between them. The CDR3 is 16 amino acids. CDR3 region: CASSLNRIVSGNTIYF. The CDR3 DNA is TGTGCCAGCAGCTTAAACAGGATCGTCTCTGGAAACACCATATATTTT.

In its sample, this clone was seen once. This chain uses TRBV7-9 with TRBJ2-5; D gene unclear. V lost 5 bases, J lost 1 base, and 11 bases lay in between. Germline V CDR1 and CDR2: SEHNR, FQNEAQ (reference sequence). The CDR3 contains 14 residues. The CDR3 loop reads CASSGTGFQETQYF. The CDR3 DNA sequence: TGTGCCAGCAGCGGAACCGGGTTCCAAGAGACCCAGTACTTC.

Concerning this clone itself: The same CDR3 can be traced to other DNA sequences in this sample. V gene TRBV27 combines with J gene TRBJ2-1, with D perhaps TRBD2 (6 bases). There are 13 residues in the CDR3. V was shortened by 2 bases and J by 7 bases, with 9 bases between the two germline ends. Germline CDR1 reads MNHEY; CDR2 reads SMNVEV (reference sequence). CDR3 nucleotide sequence: TGTGCCAGCAGTTTAGGAGGGTTTAATGAGCAGTTCTTC. It encodes CASSLGGFNEQFF.

This chain uses TRBV7-6 with TRBJ1-1; no firm D call. Germline CDR1 SGHVS, CDR2 FNYEAQ. V shed 5 bases and J shed 0 bases, with 7 bases lying between them. The CDR3 totals 13 residues. CDR3 DNA sequence: TGTGCCAGCAGCCCCCAAGTGAACACTGAAGCTTTCTTT. Translating gives CASSPQVNTEAFF.

This chain links TRBV7-9 with TRBJ1-3; unclear D gene. This CDR3 comprises 14 residues. The V end was cut by 5 bases, the J end by 4 bases, with 12 bases between. Germline V gene sequence: CDR1 SEHNR, CDR2 FQNEAQ (reference sequence). CDR3 protein: CASSVPEGGNTIYF. For the CDR3, the DNA is TGTGCCAGCAGCGTCCCGGAGGGAGGAAACACCATATATTTT.

The chain joins TRBV5-1 to TRBJ2-7; 13 bases line up with TRBD2. Germline CDR1 reads SGHRS; CDR2 reads YFSETQ. With V trimmed by 0 bases and J by 4 bases, 4 bases remained unmatched. The CDR3 has 16 amino acids. The chain's CDR3 is CASSLDGLAGVYEQYF. In DNA form, the CDR3 reads TGCGCCAGCAGCTTGGATGGACTAGCGGGAGTATACGAGCAGTACTTC.

V gene TRBV27 combines with J gene TRBJ2-3; perhaps TRBD1 as D (6 bases). Deletions cut 6 bases from V and 5 bases from J, with 21 bases between. The germline gives CDR1 MNHEY, CDR2 SMNVEV (reference sequence). The length of the CDR3 is 16 residues. Here the CDR3 reads CASSQKGVAFVDTQYF. CDR3 DNA: TGTGCCAGCAGCCAAAAGGGGGTCGCCTTCGTAGATACGCAGTATTTT.

The genes are TRBV28 and TRBJ1-2; TRBD1 aligns across 9 bases. The CDR3 is 14 residues long. The J segment lost 6 bases and the V segment lost 1 base, leaving 3 bases of the junction unmatched. Germline V lookup: CDR1 MDHEN, CDR2 SYDVKM. CDR3 DNA: TGTGCCAGCAGTTTATACAGGGGGCGCAATGGCTACACCTTC. Protein product: CASSLYRGRNGYTF.

The chain is built from TRBV28 and TRBJ1-4, with 9 bases that match TRBD1. Germline loops: CDR1 MDHEN, CDR2 SYDVKM. The ends lost 7 bases at V and 5 bases at J; junction bases unmatched: 11. This CDR3 contains 16 residues. CDR3 nucleotides: TGTGCCAGCAAAAGCCCGGGACAGGGAGGGAATGAAAAACTGTTTTTT. Its translation is CASKSPGQGGNEKLFF.

This clone showed up just once. The chain combines TRBV14 with TRBJ2-1, with D uncertain. There are 9 residues in the CDR3. V lost 7 bases to trimming and J lost 16 bases, with 11 bases between them. From germline, CDR1 is SGHDN and CDR2 FVKESK. The CDR3 nucleotides read TGTGCCAGCAATAGGAGTTGCTTCTTC. Translating it yields CASNRSCFF.

The chain is built from TRBV6-6 and TRBJ2-2; no reliable D call. The CDR3 is 14 residues long. Germline V lookup: CDR1 MNHNY, CDR2 SVGAGI (reference sequence). V lost 8 bases to trimming and J lost 2 bases, with 12 bases between them. CDR3 sequence (DNA): TGTGCCAGCTCCGGCGAAGGTAACACCGGGGAGCTGTTTTTT. Translation gives CASSGEGNTGELFF.

The chain joins TRBV11-2 to TRBJ1-1; 9 bases fit TRBD1. V lost 4 bases to trimming and J lost 3 bases; unmatched junction nucleotides: 3. The CDR3 is 14 residues long. Germline CDR1 reads SGHAT; CDR2 reads FQNNGV. CDR3 nucleotide sequence: TGTGCCAGCAGCTCGACAGGGGGAGACACTGAAGCTTTCTTT. It codes for CASSSTGGDTEAFF. The full variable domain, rest sourced from reference TRBV11-2 and TRBJ1-1, is EAGVAQSPRYKIIEKRQSVAFWCNPISGHATLYWYQQILGQGPKLLIQFQNNGVVDDSQLPKDRFSAERLKGVDSTLKIQPAKLEDSAVYLCASSSTGGDTEAFFGQGTRLTVV.

The chain is built from TRBV10-2 and TRBJ1-4; perhaps TRBD1 as D (6 bases). V lost 3 bases and J 5 bases, leaving 10 bases between the germline ends. The CDR3 spans 14 residues. CDR1 and CDR2 from the germline V gene are WSHSY and SAAADI. CDR3 nucleotides: TGCGCCAGCAGTGATATAAGGGGGAATGAAAAACTGTTTTTT. Protein: CASSDIRGNEKLFF.

The chain uses TRBV4-1 and TRBJ1-5, with TRBD1 as a possible D gene (5 bases). The CDR3 covers 15 residues. The ends were cut back, 0 bases at V and 7 bases at J, with 13 bases in the middle. In germline, CDR1 is MGHRA, CDR2 YSYEKL. CDR3 bases: TGCGCCAGCAGCCAAGATCCGCGGGGCCGACAGCCCCAGCATTTT. Protein: CASSQDPRGRQPQHF.

This chain connects TRBV15 to TRBJ2-2; TRBD1 might be the D (5 bases). The germline CDR1 and CDR2 sequences are LNHNV and YYDKDF (reference sequence). This CDR3 is built from 15 residues. Trimming took off 5 bases at V and 2 bases at J, with 12 bases between the two ends. For the CDR3, the DNA is TGTGCCACCAGCGGAGTGACAGACAACACCGGGGAGCTGTTTTTT. Its translation is CATSGVTDNTGELFF.

The chain recombines TRBV28 with TRBJ2-1; D perhaps matches TRBD2 (5 bases). V lost 7 bases to trimming and J lost 9 bases, with 13 bases between them. Germline V gene lookup returns CDR1 MDHEN and CDR2 SYDVKM. This CDR3 region has 12 residues. Written as DNA, the CDR3 is TGTGCCAGCACCCTTGGGCGGGTTGAGCAGTTCTTC. It specifies CASTLGRVEQFF.

This chain connects TRBV27 to TRBJ2-1; weak D call: TRBD1 (6 bases). V dropped 7 bases and J dropped 6 bases, with 13 bases sitting between them. The CDR3 is 13 residues long. CDR1 is MNHEY and CDR2 is SMNVEV in the germline V gene (reference sequence). CDR3 nucleotide sequence: TGTGCCAGCATGCGGCAGGGGCCCAATGAGCAGTTCTTC. Its protein product is CASMRQGPNEQFF.

The CDR3 nucleotides read TGCGCCAGCAGCCCAAGGACAGGGGTGGACACCGGGGAGCTGTTTTTT. This gives the protein CASSPRTGVDTGELFF. The V and J genes are TRBV4-1 and TRBJ2-2; the match to TRBD1 covers 9 bases. J lost 3 bases, V lost 4 bases, and 6 bases had no gene match. In germline, CDR1 is MGHRA, CDR2 YSYEKL. The CDR3 is made up of 16 amino acids.

The chain couples TRBV9 to TRBJ2-3; TRBD2 is a possible D gene (6 bases). The CDR3 is 17 residues long. Trimming took off 0 bases at V and 0 bases at J, with 14 bases between the two ends. Germline V gives CDR1 SGDLS, CDR2 YYNGEE. CDR3 in amino acids: CASSVGDSGYSTDTQYF. Here the CDR3 DNA reads TGTGCCAGCAGCGTAGGGGATAGCGGTTATAGCACAGATACGCAGTATTTT. Full variable domain (rest looked up from reference TRBV9 and TRBJ2-3): DSGVTQTPKHLITATGQRVTLRCSPRSGDLSVYWYQQSLDQGLQFLIQYYNGEERAKGNILERFSAQQFPDLHSELNLSSLELGDSALYFCASSVGDSGYSTDTQYFGPGTRLTVL.

This clone was recorded a few times. This chain joins TRBV4-1 and TRBJ1-1; D gene unclear. The CDR3 spans 13 residues. Germline CDR1 MGHRA, CDR2 YSYEKL. Trimming removed 1 base from V and 1 base from J, with 4 bases in between. CDR3 loop: CASSQVENTEAFF. CDR3 nucleotide sequence: TGCGCCAGCAGCCAAGTGGAGAACACTGAAGCTTTCTTT.

The chain uses TRBV28 and TRBJ2-1; 8 bases map to TRBD1. In germline, CDR1 is MDHEN, CDR2 SYDVKM. V lost 4 bases and J lost 7; bases outside the gene matches: 27. The CDR3 has 21 amino acids. For the CDR3, the DNA is TGTGCCAGCAGTTCCTCTCGACAGGGGCCCACCCTTGGATTGAATAAAAATGAGCAGTTCTTC. Translated, it gives CASSSSRQGPTLGLNKNEQFF.